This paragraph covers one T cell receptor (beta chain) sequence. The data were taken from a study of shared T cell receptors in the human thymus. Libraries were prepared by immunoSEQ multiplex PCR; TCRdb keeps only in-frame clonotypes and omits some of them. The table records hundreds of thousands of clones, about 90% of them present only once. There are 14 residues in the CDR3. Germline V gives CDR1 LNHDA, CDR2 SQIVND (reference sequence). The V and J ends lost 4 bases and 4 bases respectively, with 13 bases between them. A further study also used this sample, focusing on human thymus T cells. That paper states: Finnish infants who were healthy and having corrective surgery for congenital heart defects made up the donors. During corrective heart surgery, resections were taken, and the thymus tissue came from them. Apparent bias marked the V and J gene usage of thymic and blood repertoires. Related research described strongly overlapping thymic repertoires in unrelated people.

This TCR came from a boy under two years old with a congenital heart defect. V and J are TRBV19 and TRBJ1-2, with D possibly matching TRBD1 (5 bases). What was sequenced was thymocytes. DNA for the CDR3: TGTGCCAGTAGTACAGGGTTTTTGGTCTATGGCTACACCTTC. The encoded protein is CASSTGFLVYGYTF.